Each of the 31 T cell receptor beta chains below was sequenced from the same sample in a study of HIV-infected patients and healthy controls. Whole blood was used without fractionation, so all unsorted peripheral T cells were included. Reverse transcription used about 500 ng RNA and constant-region primers for alpha and beta. Alpha and beta chain libraries were made separately by chain-specific third strand synthesis with multiplexing indices. TCRdb reprocessed the 5' RACE reads with MiXCR, giving one entry per CDR3 protein. Of 5,500 to 7,500 distinct CDR3 sequences listed, 20% to 25% are singletons. The source was blood, collected before antiretroviral therapy. The receptors shown here come from an adult with HIV infection.

This chain connects TRBV29-1 to TRBJ2-4, with TRBD1 matching over 9 bases. The germline CDR1 and CDR2 sequences are SQVTM and ANQGSEA. V was pared by 7 bases and J by 13 bases, with 5 bases of the junction left unmatched. This CDR3 has 10 amino acids. CDR3 residues: CSAGTGRQYF. CDR3 nucleotide sequence: TGCAGCGCAGGGACAGGGAGGCAGTACTTC.

This clonotype was seen ten or more times. The CDR3 region has the DNA TGTGCCAGCAGTTTTTGGGCCCCTCCTCTAGCGGGGAGCACAGATACGCAGTATTTT. It specifies CASSFWAPPLAGSTDTQYF. The chain couples TRBV12-3 or TRBV12-4 to TRBJ2-3; 9 bases are shared with TRBD2. The CDR3 length is 19 residues. The V segment lost 3 bases and the J segment 0 bases; nucleotides outside the gene matches: 13.

Comment on this clonotype: This could be a read error, since a much larger clone is one nucleotide away. This rearrangement joins TRBV7-9 to TRBJ2-2, with D possibly being TRBD2 (5 bases). Germline CDR1 and CDR2: SEHNR and FQNEAQ (reference sequence). The CDR3 is 15 residues long. CDR3: CASRLARSDTGELFF. CDR3 coding DNA: TGTGCCAGCAGATTAGCGCGTTCCGACACCGGGGAGCTGTTTTTT.

The sample holds many counts of this clonotype. This sequence joins TRBV6-6 and TRBJ1-3; D gene ambiguous. CDR1 is MNHNY and CDR2 is SVGAGI in the germline V gene (reference sequence). The V and J ends lost 9 bases and 2 bases respectively, with 5 bases between them. This CDR3 comprises 11 residues. The CDR3 DNA sequence: TGTGCCAGTATTACTGGAAACACCATATATTTT. Its translation: CASITGNTIYF.

This clonotype was found once. The chain has TRBV29-1 and TRBJ2-7; D is ambiguous. Trimming left V 4 bases short and J 3 bases short, with 4 bases between. The CDR3 consists of 10 residues. CDR1 is SQVTM and CDR2 is ANQGSEA in the germline V gene. The CDR3 spells CSVGDYEQYF. CDR3 in DNA: TGCAGCGTTGGGGACTACGAGCAGTACTTC.

The chain uses TRBV9 and TRBJ1-2; D perhaps matches TRBD1 (5 bases). V was clipped by 3 bases and J by 4 bases, with 13 bases between them. CDR3 size: 14 residues. The germline CDR1 and CDR2 sequences are SGDLS and YYNGEE. Here the CDR3 reads CASSGQSTVYGYTF. In DNA form, the CDR3 reads TGTGCCAGCAGCGGCCAATCGACAGTCTATGGCTACACCTTC.

Judged by abundance, this clonotype is medium-sized. This chain joins TRBV10-2 and TRBJ2-1; TRBD2 agrees at 10 bases. Per the germline V gene, CDR1 is WSHSY and CDR2 is SAAADI. The CDR3 covers 15 residues. V was pared by 5 bases and J by 4 bases, with 5 bases of the junction left unmatched. CDR3 sequence reads: CASSQSGGDYNEQFF. The DNA for the CDR3 is TGCGCCAGCAGTCAGAGCGGGGGGGATTACAATGAGCAGTTCTTC.

By its share, this clonotype is medium-sized. This chain links TRBV7-2 with TRBJ2-3; 10 positions match TRBD2. Germline V gene data show CDR1 as SGHTA and CDR2 as FQGNSA. The CDR3 has 16 amino acids. The junction had 4 bases not matched to a gene; V was cut back by 2 bases and J by 2 bases. The CDR3 DNA sequence: TGTGCCAGCAGCTTAAGAGCGGGGGGGCTCACAGATACGCAGTATTTT. Encoded protein: CASSLRAGGLTDTQYF. Full variable domain (remainder filled in from reference TRBV7-2 and TRBJ2-3): GAGVSQSPSNKVTEKGKDVELRCDPISGHTALYWYRQSLGQGLEFLIYFQGNSAPDKSGLPSDRFSAERTGGSVSTLTIQRTQQEDSAVYLCASSLRAGGLTDTQYFGPGTRLTVL.

The table lists this clonotype with many counts. This chain connects TRBV5-4 to TRBJ1-1; D gene ambiguous. CDR1 is SGHNT, CDR2 YYREEE, per germline (reference sequence). With 4 bases removed from V and 0 bases from J, the gap between germline ends came to 7 bases. The CDR3 sequence is 13 residues long. The CDR3 DNA sequence: TGTGCCAGCAGCGATAGAGTGAACACTGAAGCTTTCTTT. This translates into CASSDRVNTEAFF.

This clonotype has at least ten counts. This chain connects TRBV18 to TRBJ2-7; D is perhaps TRBD1 (6 bases). Trimming stripped 3 bases from V and 5 bases from J, with 11 bases between. CDR3 length: 13 residues. CDR1 and CDR2 from the germline V gene are KGHSH and LQKENI. CDR3 sequence reads: CASSPTRDNEQYF. CDR3 DNA sequence: TGTGCCAGCTCACCGACCCGGGACAACGAGCAGTACTTC.

In its sample, this clonotype was seen once. A read error may explain this, as a much larger clone is one base away. V gene TRBV7-9 combines with J gene TRBJ2-1; no reliable D call. This CDR3 comprises 13 residues. V gave up 6 bases and J gave up 8 bases, with 14 bases separating them. The germline V gene has CDR1 SEHNR and CDR2 FQNEAQ (reference sequence). CDR3 in amino acids: CASRLPSVHEQFF. The CDR3 DNA reads TGTGCCAGCAGATTACCAAGTGTTCATGAGCAGTTCTTC.

This clonotype was seen at least ten times. The chain carries TRBV5-5 and TRBJ2-2; TRBD1 aligns across 9 bases. Germline values: CDR1 SGHKS, CDR2 YYEKEE (reference sequence). J gave up 4 bases and V 4 bases, and 11 bases lay outside the gene matches. The CDR3 extends over 17 amino acids. CDR3 sequence (DNA): TGTGCCAGCAGCCCTGGGGCAGGACAGGGGACCACCGGGGAGCTGTTTTTT. This codes for CASSPGAGQGTTGELFF.

Sample share makes this clonotype medium-sized. The chain is built from TRBV9 and TRBJ2-1; the match to TRBD1 covers 9 bases. The germline V gene has CDR1 SGDLS and CDR2 YYNGEE. Losses at the gene ends were 4 bases for V and 3 bases for J; bases not matched to a gene: 5. The CDR3 runs 15 residues. CDR3: CASSTRQGVYNEQFF. The CDR3 coding sequence is TGTGCCAGCAGCACCCGACAGGGGGTCTACAATGAGCAGTTCTTC.

This clonotype is medium-sized within its sample. V usage is TRBV12-3 or TRBV12-4 and J usage is TRBJ2-5; D not certain. This CDR3 region has 17 residues. V was shortened by 1 base and J by 0 bases, with 15 bases between the two germline ends. This chain's CDR3 is CASSLGTLIEYQETQYF. CDR3 nucleotides: TGTGCCAGCAGTTTAGGGACCCTAATTGAGTACCAAGAGACCCAGTACTTC.

By its share, this clonotype is medium-sized. This chain links TRBV2 with TRBJ2-1, with D perhaps matching TRBD1 (5 bases). Trimming took 3 bases from V and 2 from J, leaving 14 bases between them. CDR1 is SNHLY and CDR2 is FYNNEI in the germline V gene. CDR3 length equals 16 residues. The CDR3 DNA sequence: TGTGCCAGCAGTGACGGTGGGGCTAGGACCTACAATGAGCAGTTCTTC. Translated: CASSDGGARTYNEQFF.

The gene calls are TRBV5-5 and TRBJ2-7; D remains unclear. This CDR3 is 13 amino acids long. Trimming took 0 bases from V and 7 from J, leaving 11 bases between them. Germline V lookup: CDR1 SGHKS, CDR2 YYEKEE (reference sequence). This CDR3 reads CASSLGPLLEQYF. The CDR3, as DNA: TGTGCCAGCAGCTTGGGCCCTCTCCTGGAGCAGTACTTC.

This clonotype was counted a few times. The CDR3 DNA reads TGTGCCAGTAGCGGGGTACCGCCCAATGAGCAGTTCTTC. This gives the protein CASSGVPPNEQFF. The chain joins TRBV19 to TRBJ2-1; tentatively, D is TRBD2 (5 bases). V lost 6 bases, J lost 6 bases, and 12 bases lay in between. This CDR3 is 13 amino acids long. Germline V gene data show CDR1 as LNHDA and CDR2 as SQIVND (reference sequence).

This clonotype was observed at least ten times. This rearrangement joins TRBV6-5 to TRBJ2-7; the D gene is possibly TRBD1 (6 bases). The CDR3 loop spans 13 amino acids. Per the germline V gene, CDR1 is MNHEY and CDR2 is SVGAGI. V lost 8 bases to trimming and J lost 3 bases, with 14 bases between them. CDR3 nucleotide sequence: TGTGCCAGCGCCCGGACAGATCTCTACGAGCAGTACTTC. Protein: CASARTDLYEQYF.

Within the sample, this clonotype is medium-sized. The chain carries TRBV7-9 and TRBJ2-1; D perhaps matches TRBD1 (6 bases). CDR3 length equals 15 residues. Trimming stripped 5 bases from V and 5 bases from J, with 16 bases between. Looked up from germline, CDR1 is SEHNR and CDR2 is FQNEAQ (reference sequence). The CDR3 DNA follows: TGTGCCAGCAGCGAGGGGGTAGCTTCCCACAATGAGCAGTTCTTC. It encodes CASSEGVASHNEQFF.

J is TRBJ2-2 and V is TRBV5-1, with TRBD2 matching 11 bases. Germline CDR1 and CDR2: SGHRS and YFSETQ. CDR3 length equals 16 residues. Germline trimming cut 5 bases from V and 2 bases from J; bases unmatched to any gene: 5. CDR3 in amino acids: CASSATSGTNTGELFF. CDR3 bases: TGCGCCAGCAGTGCGACTAGCGGGACCAACACCGGGGAGCTGTTTTTT.

Only a few counts were recorded for this clonotype. This CDR3 is CASSPLDGPRPYEQYF. For the CDR3, the DNA is TGCGCCAGCAGCCCCCTCGACGGCCCTCGGCCCTACGAGCAGTACTTC. The rearrangement links TRBV4-3 to TRBJ2-7; D not certain. CDR1 and CDR2 (germline): LGHNA, YSLEER. This CDR3 contains 16 residues. V lost 4 bases, J lost 2 bases, and 18 bases lay in between.

By its share, this clonotype is medium-sized. The V call is TRBV7-9, the J call TRBJ1-5; a possible D gene is TRBD1 (5 bases). Trimming removed 5 bases at V and 2 bases at J, with 13 bases between. This CDR3 comprises 15 residues. CDR1 is SEHNR and CDR2 is FQNEAQ in the germline V gene (reference sequence). Here the CDR3 DNA reads TGTGCCAGCAGCACCCCCGGGACGGGCAATCAGCCCCAGCATTTT. This sequence encodes CASSTPGTGNQPQHF.

This chain links TRBV30 with TRBJ2-7; D might be TRBD1 or TRBD2, each matching 5 bases. Deletions cut 0 bases from V and 5 bases from J, with 14 bases between. CDR3 length equals 14 residues. Germline V gene data show CDR1 as GTSNPN and CDR2 as SVGIG (reference sequence). The CDR3 nucleotides are TGTGCCTGGAGTGTATATCGGGACGGGGACGAGCAGTACTTC. Translating gives CAWSVYRDGDEQYF.

The table lists this clonotype with many counts. This chain joins TRBV27 and TRBJ2-7; D tentatively fits TRBD1 or TRBD2 (5 bases each). In germline, CDR1 is MNHEY, CDR2 SMNVEV (reference sequence). The CDR3 consists of 15 residues. V lost 3 bases, J lost 5 bases, and 17 bases lay in between. The chain's CDR3 is CASSFGSTGRHEQYF. The CDR3 coding sequence is TGTGCCAGCAGTTTTGGGTCGACGGGGCGCCACGAGCAGTACTTC.

This sequence joins TRBV9 and TRBJ2-5, with TRBD1 as a possible D gene (6 bases). Trimming pared 4 bases from V and 3 bases from J, leaving 19 bases between. This CDR3 has 16 residues. Per the germline V gene, CDR1 is SGDLS and CDR2 is YYNGEE. The CDR3 DNA reads as TGTGCCAGCAGCCCAAGTAGGGGGTATTTAGAAGAGACCCAGTACTTC. Residues: CASSPSRGYLEETQYF.

This clonotype was seen repeatedly, ten times or more. The chain's CDR3 is CASSQESRGLLEETQYF. In DNA, the CDR3 is TGTGCCAGCAGCCAAGAATCGCGTGGGCTCTTGGAGGAGACCCAGTACTTC. J is TRBJ2-5 and V is TRBV3-1; D not resolved. The CDR3 extends over 17 amino acids. CDR1 is LGHDT and CDR2 is YNNKEL in the germline V gene (reference sequence). V lost 0 bases to trimming and J lost 5 bases, with 19 bases between them.

This clonotype is categorized as medium-sized. The chain has TRBV3-1 and TRBJ2-2; TRBD2 matches 7 bases. The junction had 8 bases not matched to a gene; V was cut back by 4 bases and J by 3 bases. The CDR3 sequence is 16 residues long. CDR1 LGHDT and CDR2 YNNKEL come from the germline V gene (reference sequence). The CDR3 region is CASSRLGRVDTGELFF. CDR3 bases: TGTGCCAGCAGCCGGCTTGGGAGGGTGGACACCGGGGAGCTGTTTTTT. Based on the CDR3 plus reference TRBV3-1 and TRBJ2-2, the full variable domain is DTAVSQTPKYLVTQMGNDKSIKCEQNLGHDTMYWYKQDSKKFLKIMFSYNNKELIINETVPNRFSPKSPDKAHLNLHINSLELGDSAVYFCASSRLGRVDTGELFFGEGSRLTVL.

A remark on this clonotype: A read error may explain this, as a much larger clone is one base away. V is TRBV20-1 and J is TRBJ2-3; the D gene is possibly TRBD1 (5 bases). The germline V and J ends were trimmed by 5 bases and 0 bases, with 21 bases remaining between them. The CDR3 covers 17 residues. Per the germline V gene, CDR1 is DFQATT and CDR2 is SNEGSKA (reference sequence). The CDR3, as DNA: TGCAGTGCTTCCAAAGCACAGGCCAAAATCAGCACAGATACGCAGTATTTT. As protein: CSASKAQAKISTDTQYF.

For this clonotype: Possible read error: a much larger clone is one base away. This chain connects TRBV7-3 to TRBJ2-6; D gene ambiguous. Per germline, CDR1 SGHTA and CDR2 FQGTGA. The CDR3 is made up of 13 amino acids. The CDR3 loop is CDSSPPGANVLTF. The CDR3 bases are TGTGACAGCAGCCCCCCCGGGGCCAACGTCCTGACTTTC.

By share of the sample, this clonotype is medium-sized (0.01 to 0.1%). The chain uses TRBV6-6 and TRBJ2-5; maybe TRBD2 (6 bases). V shed 2 bases and J shed 3 bases, with 16 bases lying between them. The CDR3 is 16 amino acids. Germline CDR1 and CDR2: MNHNY and SVGAGI (reference sequence). The chain's CDR3 is CASSYRQRTGEETQYF. CDR3 in DNA: TGTGCCAGCAGTTACCGCCAACGGACGGGGGAAGAGACCCAGTACTTC.

Notes on this clonotype: This may be a read error: a much more frequent sequence differs by one nucleotide. The V call is TRBV7-2, the J call TRBJ1-5, with TRBD1 as a possible D gene (6 bases). This CDR3 region has 16 residues. Germline V gene data show CDR1 as SGHTA and CDR2 as FQGNSA. The CDR3 DNA reads TGTGCCAGCAGCTCCGAGTCGACAGGCTGGAATCAGCCCAAGCATTTT. Translation gives CASSSESTGWNQPKHF. The entire variable domain, with the rest obtained from reference TRBV7-2 and TRBJ1-5, is as follows: GAGVSQSPSNKVTEKGKDVELRCDPISGHTALYWYRQSLGQGLEFLIYFQGNSAPDKSGLPSDRFSAERTGGSVSTLTIQRTQQEDSAVYLCASSSESTGWNQPKHFGDGTRLSIL.